Below are 6 T cell receptor beta chains sequenced from a single sample in a study of blood T cell repertoires in COVID-19. The repertoire was sequenced with immunoSEQ multiplex PCR; TCRdb's copy has only in-frame clones and lacks some. The sample has around 390,000 clones; approximately 87% are singletons. Sequencing was performed on PBMCs or T cells enriched from blood (not recorded which). These receptors all stem from a woman between 50 and 59 years old who had recovered from COVID-19.

J is TRBJ1-5 and V is TRBV7-8; perhaps TRBD1 as D (6 bases). This CDR3 has 16 amino acids. CDR1 SGHVS and CDR2 FQNEAQ come from the germline V gene. V was pared by 5 bases and J by 3 bases, with 17 bases between. The CDR3 spells CASSQSGGAPNQPQHF. In DNA, the CDR3 is TGTGCCAGCAGCCAAAGCGGGGGGGCACCCAATCAGCCCCAGCATTTT.

The chain employs TRBV10-3 and TRBJ2-5, with 10 bases lining up with TRBD1. Trimming cost V 10 bases and J 5 bases; bases outside gene matches: 7. CDR3 size: 13 residues. CDR1 and CDR2 (germline): ENHRY, SYGVKD. CDR3 sequence (DNA): TGTGCCACTAGACAGGGGGCAGGGGAGACCCAGTACTTC. It encodes CATRQGAGETQYF.

This chain connects TRBV6-1 to TRBJ2-7, with D perhaps matching TRBD2 (6 bases). Germline assignment: CDR1 MNHNS and CDR2 SASEGT. V shed 3 bases and J shed 6 bases, with 18 bases lying between them. The CDR3 is 15 amino acids. The CDR3, as DNA: TGTGCCAGCAGTGAGAAAATCCGGGGGTGGGTCGAGCAGTACTTC. It is translated as CASSEKIRGWVEQYF.

This rearrangement joins TRBV10-3 to TRBJ1-5; D is possibly TRBD1 (6 bases). The CDR3 contains 14 residues. V was pared by 8 bases and J by 4 bases, with 15 bases between. The germline V gene has CDR1 ENHRY and CDR2 SYGVKD. The CDR3 sequence is CAIWAGQNNQPQHF. The CDR3 bases are TGTGCCATCTGGGCCGGACAGAATAATCAGCCCCAGCATTTT.

The CDR3 region has the DNA TGTGCCAGCAGCCCTATACGGGGTTACAATGAGCAGTTCTTC. Its protein product is CASSPIRGYNEQFF. The J gene is TRBJ2-1, the V gene TRBV11-2; the D gene is possibly TRBD2 (5 bases). Trimming pared 5 bases from V and 4 bases from J, leaving 12 bases between. CDR1 is SGHAT and CDR2 is FQNNGV in the germline V gene. The CDR3 covers 14 residues.

V gene TRBV5-1 combines with J gene TRBJ1-2, with D unresolved. This CDR3 is built from 14 residues. Trimming stripped 4 bases from V and 1 base from J, with 11 bases between. From germline, CDR1 is SGHRS and CDR2 YFSETQ. As DNA, the CDR3 is TGCGCCAGCAGCCCGACACCGAATAACTATGGCTACACCTTC. This sequence encodes CASSPTPNNYGYTF.